This is a list of T cell receptor beta chains from one sample in a study of cytomegalovirus exposure and HLA in healthy donors. Repertoires were generated with immunoSEQ multiplex PCR, while TCRdb's copy carries only in-frame clones and drops some. The sample has some 150,000 clones, 70% to 90% seen once. The sequencing input was PBMCs. These receptor sequences come from a man in his forties in good health and CMV-seronegative. Both conserved end residues are part of each CDR3. Each record gives: CDR3 protein, CDR3 DNA, V gene, J gene, clone size, D gene. D genes are given only for firm matches. Size tells how often a clone was seen (once, few, many) or the class of an expanded clone, and some rows leave it out.

CDR3aa: CASSLLRGAGETQYF
CDR3nt: TGTGCCAGCAGCTTGTTGCGGGGGGCGGGGGAGACCCAGTACTTC
v_gene: TRBV5-4
j_gene: TRBJ2-5
abundance: .
d_gene: TRBD2

CDR3aa: CASSYSGTSGRNEQFF
CDR3nt: TGTGCCAGCAGTTACTCCGGGACTAGCGGGAGGAATGAGCAGTTCTTC
v_gene: TRBV6-6
j_gene: TRBJ2-1
abundance: .
d_gene: TRBD2

CDR3aa: CASSDRGDGANVLTF
CDR3nt: TGTGCCAGCAGTGATCGTGGAGATGGGGCCAACGTCCTGACTTTC
v_gene: TRBV6-1
j_gene: TRBJ2-6
abundance: many
d_gene: .

CDR3aa: CASSASAAGQYF
CDR3nt: TGTGCCAGCAGCGCCTCGGCGGCGGGCCAGTACTTC
v_gene: TRBV7-2
j_gene: TRBJ2-5
abundance: once
d_gene: .

CDR3aa: CASSPLTSRGTDTQYF
CDR3nt: TGCGCCAGCAGCCCCTTGACCTCAAGGGGGACAGATACGCAGTATTTT
v_gene: TRBV4-1
j_gene: TRBJ2-3
abundance: once
d_gene: .

CDR3aa: CASSLGRSRSYEQYF
CDR3nt: TGTGCCAGCAGCTTGGGGAGAAGCCGCTCCTACGAGCAGTACTTC
v_gene: TRBV7-8
j_gene: TRBJ2-7
abundance: .
d_gene: .

CDR3aa: CASRTRRDAQYF
CDR3nt: TGTGCCAGCAGGACGCGCAGGGATGCCCAGTACTTC
v_gene: TRBV6-5
j_gene: TRBJ2-5
abundance: .
d_gene: .

CDR3aa: CASSVEQGATDTQYF
CDR3nt: TGTGCCAGCAGCGTAGAACAGGGGGCAACAGATACGCAGTATTTT
v_gene: TRBV9
j_gene: TRBJ2-3
abundance: .
d_gene: TRBD1

CDR3aa: CASSQEWENYGYTF
CDR3nt: TGCGCCAGCAGCCAAGAATGGGAGAACTATGGCTACACCTTC
v_gene: TRBV4-1
j_gene: TRBJ1-2
abundance: few
d_gene: .

CDR3aa: CASSLRLQFGVYTF
CDR3nt: TGCGCCAGCAGCTTACGACTCCAGTTTGGTGTCTACACCTTC
v_gene: TRBV5-1
j_gene: TRBJ1-2
abundance: .
d_gene: .

CDR3aa: CASSPWTGAYEQYF
CDR3nt: TGTGCCAGCAGTCCTTGGACAGGGGCCTACGAGCAGTACTTC
v_gene: TRBV6-1
j_gene: TRBJ2-7
abundance: .
d_gene: TRBD1

CDR3aa: CASRTGVSGNTIYF
CDR3nt: TGTGCCAGCAGGACAGGGGTCTCTGGAAACACCATATATTTT
v_gene: TRBV28
j_gene: TRBJ1-3
abundance: few
d_gene: TRBD1

CDR3aa: CASSYVESTEAFF
CDR3nt: TGTGCCAGCAGCTACGTTGAAAGCACTGAAGCTTTCTTT
v_gene: TRBV6-1
j_gene: TRBJ1-1
abundance: once
d_gene: .

CDR3aa: CASSSDRVPYGYTF
CDR3nt: TGTGCCAGTAGCTCGGACAGGGTCCCTTATGGCTACACCTTC
v_gene: TRBV19
j_gene: TRBJ1-2
abundance: .
d_gene: TRBD1

CDR3aa: CSATGGHGYTF
CDR3nt: TGCAGCGCCACAGGGGGTCATGGCTACACCTTC
v_gene: TRBV20-1
j_gene: TRBJ1-2
abundance: .
d_gene: TRBD1

CDR3aa: CASSLFREELYNEQFF
CDR3nt: TGTGCCAGCAGTTTATTCAGAGAGGAACTGTACAATGAGCAGTTCTTC
v_gene: TRBV27
j_gene: TRBJ2-1
abundance: .
d_gene: .

CDR3aa: CASRSDSGTDTQYF
CDR3nt: TGTGCCAGCAGGTCAGATAGCGGCACAGATACGCAGTATTTT
v_gene: TRBV28
j_gene: TRBJ2-3
abundance: .
d_gene: .

CDR3aa: CASSLVYRPTREQFF
CDR3nt: TGTGCCAGCAGTTTAGTTTACAGACCGACCCGTGAGCAGTTCTTC
v_gene: TRBV27
j_gene: TRBJ2-1
abundance: .
d_gene: .

CDR3aa: CASSQGQGLRGYTF
CDR3nt: TGCGCCAGCAGCCAAGGTCAGGGTTTACGCGGCTACACCTTC
v_gene: TRBV4-3
j_gene: TRBJ1-2
abundance: .
d_gene: .

CDR3aa: CASSPGVNTEAFF
CDR3nt: TGTGCCAGCAGCCCCGGGGTGAACACTGAAGCTTTCTTT
v_gene: TRBV5-5
j_gene: TRBJ1-1
abundance: .
d_gene: .

CDR3aa: CASRGRGVHNEQFF
CDR3nt: TGTGCCAGTAGGGGCCGCGGGGTCCACAATGAGCAGTTCTTC
v_gene: TRBV19
j_gene: TRBJ2-1
abundance: .
d_gene: .

CDR3aa: CASTRTGTEIQETQYF
CDR3nt: TGCGCCAGCACCCGGACCGGGACAGAGATCCAAGAGACCCAGTACTTC
v_gene: TRBV5-1
j_gene: TRBJ2-5
abundance: .
d_gene: TRBD1

CDR3aa: CASFREYDTEAFF
CDR3nt: TGCGCCAGTTTCCGGGAGTATGACACTGAAGCTTTCTTT
v_gene: TRBV5-1
j_gene: TRBJ1-1
abundance: .
d_gene: .

CDR3aa: CASSELAGGRGDHEQFF
CDR3nt: TGTGCCAGTAGTGAATTAGCGGGGGGGCGCGGGGATCATGAGCAGTTCTTC
v_gene: TRBV19
j_gene: TRBJ2-1
abundance: .
d_gene: TRBD2

CDR3aa: CASSLAQGSSYEQYF
CDR3nt: TGTGCCAGCAGTTTGGCCCAGGGGTCCTCCTACGAGCAGTACTTC
v_gene: TRBV27
j_gene: TRBJ2-7
abundance: once
d_gene: .

CDR3aa: CASSSQGTDTQYF
CDR3nt: TGTGCCAGCAGTTCACAAGGCACAGATACGCAGTATTTT
v_gene: TRBV7-2
j_gene: TRBJ2-3
abundance: .
d_gene: .

CDR3aa: CASLPQGAAVGAEAFF
CDR3nt: TGTGCCAGTCTCCCGCAGGGGGCCGCAGTCGGGGCTGAAGCTTTCTTT
v_gene: TRBV27
j_gene: TRBJ1-1
abundance: .
d_gene: TRBD1

CDR3aa: CASSYPGQGSEQYF
CDR3nt: TGTGCCAGCAGCTATCCGGGACAGGGGAGCGAGCAGTACTTC
v_gene: TRBV5-4
j_gene: TRBJ2-7
abundance: .
d_gene: TRBD1

CDR3aa: CASSQSYRVGNTEAFF
CDR3nt: TGTGCCAGCAGTCAGTCTTACAGGGTAGGGAACACTGAAGCTTTCTTT
v_gene: TRBV27
j_gene: TRBJ1-1
abundance: .
d_gene: .